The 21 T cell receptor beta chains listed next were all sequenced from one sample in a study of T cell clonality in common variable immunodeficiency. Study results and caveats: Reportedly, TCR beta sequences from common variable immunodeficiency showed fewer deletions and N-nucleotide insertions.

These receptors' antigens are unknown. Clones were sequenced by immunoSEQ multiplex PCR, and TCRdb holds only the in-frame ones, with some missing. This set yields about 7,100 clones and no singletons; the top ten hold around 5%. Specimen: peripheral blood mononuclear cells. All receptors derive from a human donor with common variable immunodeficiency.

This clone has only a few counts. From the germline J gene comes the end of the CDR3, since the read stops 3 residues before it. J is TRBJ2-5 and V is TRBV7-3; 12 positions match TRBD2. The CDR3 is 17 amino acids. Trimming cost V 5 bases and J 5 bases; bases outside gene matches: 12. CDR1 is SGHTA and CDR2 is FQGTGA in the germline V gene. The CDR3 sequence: CASSPAGLAGGRETQYF. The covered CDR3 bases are TGTGCCAGCAGCCCCGCCGGGCTAGCGGGAGGGAGGGAGACC.

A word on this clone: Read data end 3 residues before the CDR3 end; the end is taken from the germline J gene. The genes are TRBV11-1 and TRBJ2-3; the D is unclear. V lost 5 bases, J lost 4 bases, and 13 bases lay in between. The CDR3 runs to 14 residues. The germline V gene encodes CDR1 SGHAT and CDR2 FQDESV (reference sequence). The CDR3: CASSPREGSDTQYF. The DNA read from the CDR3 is TGTGCCAGCAGCCCCCGAGAAGGGTCAGATACG.

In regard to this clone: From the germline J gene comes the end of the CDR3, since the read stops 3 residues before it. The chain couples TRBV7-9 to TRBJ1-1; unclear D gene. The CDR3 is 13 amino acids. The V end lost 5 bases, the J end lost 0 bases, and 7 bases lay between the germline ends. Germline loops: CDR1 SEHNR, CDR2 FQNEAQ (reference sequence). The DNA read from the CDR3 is TGTGCCAGCAGCCCTGCGTTGAACACTGAA. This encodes CASSPALNTE. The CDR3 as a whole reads CASSPALNTEAFF.

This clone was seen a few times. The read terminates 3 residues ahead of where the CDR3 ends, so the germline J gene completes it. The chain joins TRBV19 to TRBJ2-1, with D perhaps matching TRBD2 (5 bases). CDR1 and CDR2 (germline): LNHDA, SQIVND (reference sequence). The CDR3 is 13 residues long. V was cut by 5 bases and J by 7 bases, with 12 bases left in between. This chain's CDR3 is CASSVAGLNEQFF. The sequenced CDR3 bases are TGTGCCAGTAGTGTGGCAGGACTTAATGAG.

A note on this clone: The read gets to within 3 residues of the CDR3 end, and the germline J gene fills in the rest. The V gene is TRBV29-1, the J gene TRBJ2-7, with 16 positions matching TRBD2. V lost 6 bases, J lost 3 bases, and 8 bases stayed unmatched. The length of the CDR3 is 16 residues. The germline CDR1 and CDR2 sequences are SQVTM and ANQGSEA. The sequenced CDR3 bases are TGCAGCGTGGGGGGACTAGCGGGAGGGCCTATCTACGAG. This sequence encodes CSVGGLAGGPIYE. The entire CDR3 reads CSVGGLAGGPIYEQYF.

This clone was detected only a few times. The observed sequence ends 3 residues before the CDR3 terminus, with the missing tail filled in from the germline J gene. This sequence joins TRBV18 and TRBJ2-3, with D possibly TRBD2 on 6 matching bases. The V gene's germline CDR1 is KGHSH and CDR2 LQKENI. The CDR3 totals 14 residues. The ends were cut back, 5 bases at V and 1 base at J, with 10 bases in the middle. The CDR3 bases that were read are TGTGCCAGCTCAAAGGGGACTGGCACAGATACG. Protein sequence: CASSKGTGTDT. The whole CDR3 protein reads CASSKGTGTDTQYF.

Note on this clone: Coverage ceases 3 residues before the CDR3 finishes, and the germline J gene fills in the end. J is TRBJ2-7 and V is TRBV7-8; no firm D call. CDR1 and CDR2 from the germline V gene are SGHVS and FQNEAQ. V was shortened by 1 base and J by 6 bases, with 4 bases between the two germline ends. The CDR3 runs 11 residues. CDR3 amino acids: CASSLVGEQYF. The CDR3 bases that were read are TGTGCCAGCAGCTTAGTCGGCGAG. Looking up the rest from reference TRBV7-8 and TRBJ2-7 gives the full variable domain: GAGVSQSPRYKVAKRGQDVALRCDPISGHVSLFWYQQALGQGPEFLTYFQNEAQLDKSGLPSDRFFAERPEGSVSTLKIQRTQQEDSAVYLCASSLVGEQYFGPGTRLTVT.

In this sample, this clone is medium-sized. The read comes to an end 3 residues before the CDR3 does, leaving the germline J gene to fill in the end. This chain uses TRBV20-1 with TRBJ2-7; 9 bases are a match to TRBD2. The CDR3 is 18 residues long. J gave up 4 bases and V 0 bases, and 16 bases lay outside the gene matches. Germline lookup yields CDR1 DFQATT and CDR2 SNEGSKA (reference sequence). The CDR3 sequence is CSARDLDGGSGSWYEQYF. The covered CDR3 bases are TGCAGTGCTAGAGATTTGGATGGGGGTAGCGGGAGTTGGTACGAG.

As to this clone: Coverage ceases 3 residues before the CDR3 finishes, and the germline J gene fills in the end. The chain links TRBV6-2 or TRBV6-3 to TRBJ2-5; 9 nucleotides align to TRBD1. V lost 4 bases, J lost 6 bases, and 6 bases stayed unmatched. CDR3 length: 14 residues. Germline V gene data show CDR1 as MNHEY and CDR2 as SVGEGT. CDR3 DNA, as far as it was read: TGTGCCAGCAGTTTCCGGGACAGGGACAAGACC. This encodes CASSFRDRDKT. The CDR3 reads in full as CASSFRDRDKTQYF.

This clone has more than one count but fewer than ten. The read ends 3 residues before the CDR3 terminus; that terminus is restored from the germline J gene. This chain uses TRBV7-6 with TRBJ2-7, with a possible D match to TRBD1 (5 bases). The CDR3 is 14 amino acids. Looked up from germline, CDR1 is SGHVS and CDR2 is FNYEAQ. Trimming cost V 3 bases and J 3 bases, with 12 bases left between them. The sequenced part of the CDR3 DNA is TGTGCCAGCAGCTTTCGGCAGGGTAGCTACGAG. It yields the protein CASSFRQGSYE. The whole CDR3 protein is CASSFRQGSYEQYF.

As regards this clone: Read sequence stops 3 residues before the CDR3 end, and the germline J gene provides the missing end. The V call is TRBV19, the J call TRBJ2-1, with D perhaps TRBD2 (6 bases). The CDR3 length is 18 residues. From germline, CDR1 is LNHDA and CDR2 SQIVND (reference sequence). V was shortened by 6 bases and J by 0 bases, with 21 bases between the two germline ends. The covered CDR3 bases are TGTGCCAGTAGACAACGAAGTGGCCGGGGGAGCTCCTACAATGAG. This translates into CASRQRSGRGSSYNE. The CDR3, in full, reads CASRQRSGRGSSYNEQFF.

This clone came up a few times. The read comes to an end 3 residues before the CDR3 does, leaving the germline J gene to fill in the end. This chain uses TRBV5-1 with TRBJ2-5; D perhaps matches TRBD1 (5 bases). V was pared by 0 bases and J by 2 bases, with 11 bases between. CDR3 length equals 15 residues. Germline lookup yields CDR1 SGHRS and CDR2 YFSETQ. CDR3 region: CASSLAVTEQETQYF. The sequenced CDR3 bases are TGCGCCAGCAGCTTGGCCGTGACAGAACAAGAGACC.

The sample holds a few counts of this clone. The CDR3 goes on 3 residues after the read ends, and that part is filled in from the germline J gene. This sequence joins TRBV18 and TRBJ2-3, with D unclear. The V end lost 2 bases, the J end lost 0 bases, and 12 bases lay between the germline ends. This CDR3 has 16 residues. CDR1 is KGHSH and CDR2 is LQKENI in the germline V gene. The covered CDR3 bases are TGTGCCAGCTCACCAAGGGTATCTTCTAGCACAGATACG. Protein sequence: CASSPRVSSSTDT. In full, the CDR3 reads CASSPRVSSSTDTQYF.

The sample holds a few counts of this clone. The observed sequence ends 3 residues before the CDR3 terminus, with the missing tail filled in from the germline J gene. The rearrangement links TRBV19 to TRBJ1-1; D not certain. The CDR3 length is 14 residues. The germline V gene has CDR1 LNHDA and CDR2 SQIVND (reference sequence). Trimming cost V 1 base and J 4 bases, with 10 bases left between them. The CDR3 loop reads CASSIVSEGTEAFF. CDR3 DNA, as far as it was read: TGTGCCAGTAGTATAGTATCAGAAGGCACTGAA.

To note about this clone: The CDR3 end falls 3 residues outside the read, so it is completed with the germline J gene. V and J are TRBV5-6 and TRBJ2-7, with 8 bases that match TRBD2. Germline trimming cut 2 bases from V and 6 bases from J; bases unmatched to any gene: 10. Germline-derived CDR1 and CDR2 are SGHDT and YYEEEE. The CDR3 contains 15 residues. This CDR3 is CASSLMSGSLREQYF. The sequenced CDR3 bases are TGTGCCAGCAGCTTAATGAGCGGGAGCCTCCGCGAG.

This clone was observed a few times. CDR3: CASSPGTSGSVNTGELFF. CDR3 DNA, as far as it was read: TGTGCCAGCTCACCTGGGACTAGCGGGAGTGTCAACACCGGGGAG. This chain uses TRBV18 with TRBJ2-2, with 14 bases lining up with TRBD2. The read terminates 3 residues ahead of where the CDR3 ends, so the germline J gene completes it. Trimming at V came to 3 bases and at J to 2 bases, leaving 5 bases not matched to a gene. From germline, CDR1 is KGHSH and CDR2 LQKENI. The CDR3 contains 18 residues.

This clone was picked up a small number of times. CDR3 protein: CASSIGSRARSPLHF. The CDR3 DNA, read in part, is TGTGCCAGTAGTATAGGTTCCAGGGCCCGCTCACCC. The chain carries TRBV19 and TRBJ1-6; possibly TRBD1 for D (5 bases). With the read ending 3 residues before the CDR3 end, the germline J gene is used to fill in that end. Trimming shortened V by 1 base and J by 10 bases, and 14 bases separated the two germline ends. The CDR3 covers 15 residues. Looked up from germline, CDR1 is LNHDA and CDR2 is SQIVND (reference sequence).

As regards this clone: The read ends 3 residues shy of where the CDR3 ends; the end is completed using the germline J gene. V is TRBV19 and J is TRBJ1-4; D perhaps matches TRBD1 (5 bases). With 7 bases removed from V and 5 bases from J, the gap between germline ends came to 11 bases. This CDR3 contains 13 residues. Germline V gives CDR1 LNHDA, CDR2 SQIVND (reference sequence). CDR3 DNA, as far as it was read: TGTGCCAGTAAAACAGGATCCAATGAAAAA. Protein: CASKTGSNEK. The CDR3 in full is CASKTGSNEKLFF.

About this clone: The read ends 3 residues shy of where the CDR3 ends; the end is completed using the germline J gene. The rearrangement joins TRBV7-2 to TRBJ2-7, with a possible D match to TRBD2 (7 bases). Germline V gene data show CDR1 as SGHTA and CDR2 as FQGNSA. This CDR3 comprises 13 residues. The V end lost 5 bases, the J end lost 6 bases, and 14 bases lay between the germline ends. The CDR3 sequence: CASSVRGGVEQYF. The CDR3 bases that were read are TGTGCCAGCAGCGTCAGAGGGGGGGTCGAG.

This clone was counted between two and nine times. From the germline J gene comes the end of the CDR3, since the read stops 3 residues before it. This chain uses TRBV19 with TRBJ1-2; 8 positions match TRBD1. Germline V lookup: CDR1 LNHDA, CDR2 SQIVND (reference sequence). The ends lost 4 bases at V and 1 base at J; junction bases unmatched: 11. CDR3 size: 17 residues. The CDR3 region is CASSTLPPGQDNYGYTF. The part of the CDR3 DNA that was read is TGTGCCAGTAGTACACTGCCTCCGGGACAGGATAACTATGGC.

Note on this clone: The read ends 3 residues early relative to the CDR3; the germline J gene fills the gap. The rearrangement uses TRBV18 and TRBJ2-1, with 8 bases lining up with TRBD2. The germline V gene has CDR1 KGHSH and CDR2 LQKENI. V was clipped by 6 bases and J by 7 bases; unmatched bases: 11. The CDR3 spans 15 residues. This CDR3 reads CASSLASGSGNEQFF. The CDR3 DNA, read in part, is TGTGCCAGCTCCCTGGCGAGCGGGAGTGGAAATGAG.